These T cell receptor beta chains were read from a single sample in a study of naive and memory T cell subsets. TCRdb fed the UMI-ligation and nested PCR reads into MiXCR, producing one record per CDR3 protein. The repertoire holds approximately 150,000 distinct CDR3 sequences, with about 20% as singletons. The sequenced material came from naive CD4+ T cells from blood. The receptor set was obtained from a human donor in good health. The CDR3 runs from the conserved cysteine through the conserved F or W. The D gene is left open where the match is weak. For some rows the clone size is stated as once, few or many, or as a class when expanded; others skip it.

many | 16 | - | TRBJ1-1 | TRBV19 | CASSLPLGGLNTEAFF | TGTGCCAGTAGCCTTCCCTTGGGGGGATTGAACACTGAAGCTTTCTTT
few | 14 | - | TRBJ2-3 | TRBV11-2 | CTSSRHSSADTQYF | TGTACCAGCAGCAGGCACAGCTCGGCAGATACGCAGTATTTT
few | 15 | - | TRBJ1-1 | TRBV11-2 | CASSSTFGVNTEAFF | TGTGCCAGCAGCTCGACGTTCGGGGTGAACACTGAAGCTTTCTTT
few | 13 | - | TRBJ2-6 | TRBV5-8 | CATQHPGANVLTF | TGTGCTACTCAGCATCCTGGGGCCAACGTCCTGACTTTC
- | 19 | TRBD2 | TRBJ2-3 | TRBV28 | CASSLWWTSGSALSDTQYF | TGTGCCAGCAGTTTATGGTGGACTAGCGGGAGTGCCTTAAGTGATACGCAGTATTTT
- | 13 | TRBD2 | TRBJ2-4 | TRBV10-3 | CAISLGEGNIQYF | TGTGCCATCAGCCTGGGGGAGGGGAACATTCAGTACTTC
- | 17 | TRBD2 | TRBJ2-7 | TRBV28 | CASSSPGVASGRYEQYF | TGTGCCAGCAGTTCCCCGGGGGTGGCTAGCGGGAGGTACGAGCAGTACTTC
many | 16 | - | TRBJ1-3 | TRBV12-3/TRBV12-4 | CASSLRDLNSGNTIYF | TGTGCCAGCAGCCTCCGGGACCTAAACTCTGGAAACACCATATATTTT
- | 14 | - | TRBJ1-5 | TRBV5-1 | CASSPDGSNQPQHF | TGCGCCAGCAGCCCGGACGGTAGCAATCAGCCCCAGCATTTT
many | 15 | TRBD2 | TRBJ2-7 | TRBV7-2 | CASSLDGTSGTLQYF | TGTGCCAGCAGCTTAGATGGGACTAGCGGGACTTTGCAGTACTTC
many | 15 | TRBD2 | TRBJ2-4 | TRBV28 | CASSSSASGGNIQYF | TGTGCCAGCAGCTCCTCCGCTAGCGGAGGGAACATTCAGTACTTC
- | 13 | TRBD1 | TRBJ1-2 | TRBV28 | CASTRDSDYGYTF | TGTGCCAGCACCAGGGACAGTGACTATGGCTACACCTTC
- | 11 | - | TRBJ2-1 | TRBV20-1 | CSASGNNEQFF | TGCAGTGCTAGCGGCAACAATGAGCAGTTCTTC
- | 14 | - | TRBJ2-5 | TRBV7-9 | CASSERTDKETQYF | TGTGCCAGCAGCGAAAGGACAGACAAAGAGACCCAGTACTTC
few | 14 | TRBD1 | TRBJ2-1 | TRBV19 | CASRHQGQYNEQFF | TGTGCCAGTAGACATCAGGGACAGTACAATGAGCAGTTCTTC
many | 19 | - | TRBJ2-4 | TRBV4-3 | CASSQSLRAGNLAKNIQYF | TGCGCCAGCAGCCAAAGTTTGCGGGCAGGGAACCTAGCCAAAAACATTCAGTACTTC
- | 13 | - | TRBJ2-2 | TRBV30 | CAWRSGWTGELFF | TGTGCCTGGAGGTCAGGGTGGACCGGGGAGCTGTTTTTT
- | 15 | TRBD1 | TRBJ2-5 | TRBV27 | CASSTHWTGTETQYF | TGTGCCAGCAGCACCCACTGGACAGGTACAGAGACCCAGTACTTC
- | 14 | - | TRBJ2-3 | TRBV7-2 | CASSSGVSTDTQYF | TGTGCCAGCAGCTCTGGGGTCAGCACAGATACGCAGTATTTT
- | 16 | TRBD2 | TRBJ2-2 | TRBV12-3/TRBV12-4 | CASSLSGRRRTGELFF | TGTGCCAGCAGTCTTAGCGGGAGGCGAAGGACCGGGGAGCTGTTTTTT
- | 15 | TRBD2 | TRBJ2-1 | TRBV5-6 | CASSFGGFLHNEQFF | TGTGCCAGCAGCTTCGGGGGGTTCCTTCACAATGAGCAGTTCTTC
- | 16 | - | TRBJ2-1 | TRBV7-2 | CASSLGSGRSYNEQFF | TGTGCCAGCAGCTTGGGTAGCGGCCGGTCCTACAATGAGCAGTTCTTC
few | 19 | TRBD1 | TRBJ2-7 | TRBV20-1 | CSAREVTGGNYPPSYEQYF | TGCAGTGCCCGGGAAGTGACAGGGGGCAATTACCCCCCCTCCTACGAGCAGTACTTC
- | 16 | TRBD2 | TRBJ2-3 | TRBV6-5 | CASSYASGRTTDTQYF | TGTGCCAGCAGTTACGCTAGCGGGAGGACCACAGATACGCAGTATTTT
few | 13 | TRBD2 | TRBJ2-7 | TRBV20-1 | CSARGSGTFEQYF | TGCAGTGCTAGAGGGAGCGGGACTTTCGAGCAGTACTTC
many | 17 | TRBD1 | TRBJ2-1 | TRBV14 | CASSRRPGQGFSNEQFF | TGTGCCAGCAGCCGGAGACCGGGACAGGGGTTTTCCAATGAGCAGTTCTTC
few | 12 | - | TRBJ2-1 | TRBV28 | CASGEYYNEQFF | TGTGCCTCGGGGGAGTACTACAATGAGCAGTTCTTC
- | 12 | - | TRBJ2-3 | TRBV20-1 | CSALRKVDTQYF | TGCAGTGCACTACGCAAGGTTGATACGCAGTATTTT